These T cell receptor beta chains were read from a single sample in a study of regulatory T cells in long-lasting Graves disease. TCRdb re-called the multiplex PCR reads through MiXCR, storing one row per CDR3 protein. The table lists about 520,000 distinct CDR3 sequences, about 11% of them singletons, with approximately 9% in the top ten. These sequences were also reported in another study, on T cells in Graves' hyperthyroidism and ophthalmopathy.

The material sequenced was peripheral blood mononuclear cells (PBMCs), taken at new diagnosis, from a patient treated with antithyroid drugs. The receptors were gathered from a woman in her 30s with Graves disease. Both conserved end residues are part of each CDR3. The order of the fields is D gene, J gene, V gene, clone size, CDR3 protein, CDR3 DNA. The D gene is left open where the match is weak. Only part of the rows carry a size: once, few, many, or a class if the clone is expanded.

NA | TRBJ1-2 | TRBV7-6 | many | CASSLAGRHEGGYTF | TGTGCCAGCAGCTTAGCGGGGCGCCACGAGGGAGGCTACACCTTC
NA | TRBJ2-1 | TRBV15 | many | CATSREAGGGEQFF | TGTGCCACCAGCAGAGAAGCGGGTGGCGGTGAGCAGTTCTTC
NA | TRBJ2-7 | TRBV11-2 | few | CASSFSPRRRDEQYF | TGTGCCAGCAGCTTTTCGCCCCGGAGACGGGACGAGCAGTACTTC
NA | TRBJ2-7 | TRBV6-5 | many | CASSYSKRRNEQYF | TGTGCCAGCAGTTACTCGAAACGAAGGAACGAGCAGTACTTC
TRBD1 | TRBJ1-5 | TRBV2 | few | CASRYGQGANQPQHF | TGTGCCAGCAGATATGGACAGGGGGCAAATCAGCCCCAGCATTTT
NA | TRBJ1-5 | TRBV15 | many | CATHQSNQPQHF | TGTGCCACGCACCAAAGCAATCAGCCCCAGCATTTT
NA | TRBJ2-1 | TRBV4-2 | NA | CASSQDLGADSYNEQFF | TGTGCCAGCAGCCAAGATCTTGGAGCGGACTCCTACAATGAGCAGTTCTTC
TRBD1 | TRBJ1-4 | TRBV14 | many | CASSKGTGGAPEKLFF | TGTGCCAGCAGCAAAGGGACAGGGGGCGCCCCTGAAAAACTGTTTTTT
TRBD1 | TRBJ1-4 | TRBV27 | many | CASSVRTGYEKLFF | TGTGCCAGCAGTGTAAGGACAGGGTATGAAAAACTGTTTTTT
TRBD1 | TRBJ1-1 | TRBV27 | NA | CASSYNWDRGKAEAFF | TGTGCCAGCAGTTACAACTGGGACAGGGGAAAGGCTGAAGCTTTCTTT
TRBD1 | TRBJ2-3 | TRBV12-3/TRBV12-4 | NA | CASSCDRDRGHMDTQYF | TGTGCCAGCAGTTGTGACCGGGACAGGGGGCACATGGATACGCAGTATTTT
NA | TRBJ1-1 | TRBV12-3/TRBV12-4 | many | CASSLGFVEAFF | TGTGCCAGCAGTTTGGGCTTCGTCGAAGCTTTCTTT
TRBD2 | TRBJ2-3 | TRBV18 | NA | CARSRKLLADGVGTDTQYF | TGTGCCCGCTCACGAAAATTACTAGCGGATGGCGTAGGGACAGATACGCAGTATTTT
TRBD2 | TRBJ2-1 | TRBV9 | NA | CASTGTSGLSSYNEQFF | TGTGCCAGTACCGGGACTAGCGGCCTTAGCTCCTACAATGAGCAGTTCTTC
TRBD1 | TRBJ2-2 | TRBV27 | many | CASSLYPRQGNTGELFF | TGTGCCAGCAGTTTATATCCCCGACAGGGGAACACCGGGGAGCTGTTTTTT
NA | TRBJ2-1 | TRBV7-2 | many | CASSLVSQNNEQFF | TGCGCCAGCAGCTTAGTATCCCAGAACAATGAGCAGTTCTTC
TRBD1 | TRBJ1-2 | TRBV18 | NA | CASSPNPGSETGRNGYTF | TGTGCCAGCTCACCTAACCCAGGCTCGGAGACAGGGAGAAATGGCTACACCTTC
NA | TRBJ2-7 | TRBV10-3 | NA | CASTTSYGPYEQYF | TGTGCCTCAACGACGAGTTATGGCCCCTACGAGCAGTACTTC
TRBD2 | TRBJ2-1 | TRBV29-1 | many | CSVEDLAGGRYNEQFF | TGCAGCGTTGAAGATCTAGCGGGAGGTCGGTACAATGAGCAGTTCTTC
NA | TRBJ1-1 | TRBV19 | NA | CASSMGLLLRSTEAFF | TGTGCCAGTAGTATGGGTCTTCTACTAAGGAGCACTGAAGCTTTCTTT
TRBD2 | TRBJ2-7 | TRBV6-5 | many | CASSYGTSGGFEQYF | TGTGCCAGCAGTTACGGGACTAGCGGGGGGTTCGAGCAGTACTTC
TRBD2 | TRBJ2-3 | TRBV10-3 | few | CAISESGRVAGSTDTQYF | TGTGCCATCAGTGAGTCGGGGCGGGTAGCGGGCAGCACAGATACGCAGTATTTT